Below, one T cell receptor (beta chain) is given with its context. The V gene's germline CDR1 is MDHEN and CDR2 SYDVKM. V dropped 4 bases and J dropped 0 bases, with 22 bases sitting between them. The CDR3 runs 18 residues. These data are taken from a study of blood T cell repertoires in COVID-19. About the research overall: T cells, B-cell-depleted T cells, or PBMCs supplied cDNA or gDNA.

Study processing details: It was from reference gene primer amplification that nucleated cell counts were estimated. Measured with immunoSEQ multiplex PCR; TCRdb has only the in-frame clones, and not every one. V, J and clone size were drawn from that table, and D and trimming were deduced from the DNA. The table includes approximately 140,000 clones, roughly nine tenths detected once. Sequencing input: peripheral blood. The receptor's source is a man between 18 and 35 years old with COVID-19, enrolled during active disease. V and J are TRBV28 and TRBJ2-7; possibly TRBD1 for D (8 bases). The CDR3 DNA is TGTGCCAGCAGTTCCCAGGGGAGGGACAGGACGAGCTCCTACGAGCAGTACTTC. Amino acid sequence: CASSSQGRDRTSSYEQYF.